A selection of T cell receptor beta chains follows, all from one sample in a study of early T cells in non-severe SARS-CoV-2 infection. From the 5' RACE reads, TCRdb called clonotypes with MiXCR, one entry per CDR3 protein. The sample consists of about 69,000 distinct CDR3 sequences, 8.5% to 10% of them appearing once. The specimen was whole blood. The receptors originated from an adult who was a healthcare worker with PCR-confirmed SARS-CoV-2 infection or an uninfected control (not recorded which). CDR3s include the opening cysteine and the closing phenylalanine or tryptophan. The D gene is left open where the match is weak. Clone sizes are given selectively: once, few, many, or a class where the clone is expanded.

CDR3 DNA: TGCAGTGCTAAGCCTTACAATGAGCAGTTCTTC
CDR3 protein: CSAKPYNEQFF
V gene: TRBV20-1
clone size: -
D gene: -
J gene: TRBJ2-1

CDR3 DNA: TGTGCCAGCAGTGGGGACAGGAACAATGAGCAGTTCTTC
CDR3 protein: CASSGDRNNEQFF
V gene: TRBV2
clone size: many
D gene: TRBD1
J gene: TRBJ2-1

CDR3 DNA: TGTGCCAGCAGCTTGGAAGTGGGGGAAGCTTTCTTT
CDR3 protein: CASSLEVGEAFF
V gene: TRBV5-6
clone size: few
D gene: -
J gene: TRBJ1-1

CDR3 DNA: TGCGCCAGCAGCCAAGAATCCAGTTCCCCCTACGAGCAGTACTTC
CDR3 protein: CASSQESSSPYEQYF
V gene: TRBV4-1
clone size: many
D gene: -
J gene: TRBJ2-7

CDR3 DNA: TGCGCCAGCAGCTTGGATTCGCGGGAGGGCCCAGAGACCCAGTACTTC
CDR3 protein: CASSLDSREGPETQYF
V gene: TRBV5-1
clone size: -
D gene: TRBD2
J gene: TRBJ2-5

CDR3 DNA: TGCAGCGTGATTGCGACCGGACAGGAGACTGAAGCTTTCTTT
CDR3 protein: CSVIATGQETEAFF
V gene: TRBV29-1
clone size: few
D gene: TRBD1
J gene: TRBJ1-1

CDR3 DNA: TGTGCCAGCAGTTTAAAGGGTCCGGGGCCCTCGCTCCACTTT
CDR3 protein: CASSLKGPGPSLHF
V gene: TRBV27
clone size: few
D gene: -
J gene: TRBJ1-6

CDR3 DNA: TGTGCCAGCAGCTGGGACAGGGGGAGTAGTGGGGCCAACGTCCTGACTTTC
CDR3 protein: CASSWDRGSSGANVLTF
V gene: TRBV5-4
clone size: many
D gene: TRBD1
J gene: TRBJ2-6

CDR3 DNA: TGCAGCGTCGGACAGGGCTTGGGCAATGAGCAGTTCTTC
CDR3 protein: CSVGQGLGNEQFF
V gene: TRBV29-1
clone size: many
D gene: TRBD1
J gene: TRBJ2-1

CDR3 DNA: TGTGCCAGCAGTTTCAAGGAGTACAATGAGCAGTTCTTC
CDR3 protein: CASSFKEYNEQFF
V gene: TRBV27
clone size: many
D gene: -
J gene: TRBJ2-1

CDR3 DNA: TGTGCCAGCAGCTACGACTTGGATACGCAGTATTTT
CDR3 protein: CASSYDLDTQYF
V gene: TRBV7-9
clone size: few
D gene: -
J gene: TRBJ2-3

CDR3 DNA: TGTGCCAGCAGCTTAGCTAGCGGATACACAGATACGCAGTATTTT
CDR3 protein: CASSLASGYTDTQYF
V gene: TRBV11-2
clone size: -
D gene: TRBD2
J gene: TRBJ2-3

CDR3 DNA: TGCAGCGTTGAAGCGGGGGGCTACACCTTC
CDR3 protein: CSVEAGGYTF
V gene: TRBV29-1
clone size: few
D gene: -
J gene: TRBJ1-2

CDR3 DNA: TGTGCCAGCAGCCAAAGAAATTGGGGTGGGAACACCGGGGAGCTGTTTTTT
CDR3 protein: CASSQRNWGGNTGELFF
V gene: TRBV7-2
clone size: -
D gene: -
J gene: TRBJ2-2

CDR3 DNA: TGCAGTGCTAGCCCCAGGCTCAGAACCTACGAGCAGTACTTC
CDR3 protein: CSASPRLRTYEQYF
V gene: TRBV20-1
clone size: few
D gene: -
J gene: TRBJ2-7

CDR3 DNA: TGTGCCAGCAGTGACATGGGGGGGCCTGACACTGAAGCTTTCTTT
CDR3 protein: CASSDMGGPDTEAFF
V gene: TRBV6-1
clone size: many
D gene: -
J gene: TRBJ1-1

CDR3 DNA: TGCAGTGCCACAACAGGGGCCACTGAAGCTTTCTTT
CDR3 protein: CSATTGATEAFF
V gene: TRBV20-1
clone size: few
D gene: TRBD1
J gene: TRBJ1-1

CDR3 DNA: TGCAGTGCTAGAAAAGCGGTGAAGTCCTACAATGAGCAGTTCTTC
CDR3 protein: CSARKAVKSYNEQFF
V gene: TRBV20-1
clone size: -
D gene: -
J gene: TRBJ2-1

CDR3 DNA: TGTGCCAGCAGTTACTCGAAGGGGATCTCCTACGAGCAGTACTTC
CDR3 protein: CASSYSKGISYEQYF
V gene: TRBV6-2/TRBV6-3
clone size: few
D gene: -
J gene: TRBJ2-7

CDR3 DNA: TGTGCCAGCAGCTCCCAGGCGTCGGGAGGGGACAAGACCCAGTACTTC
CDR3 protein: CASSSQASGGDKTQYF
V gene: TRBV5-4
clone size: few
D gene: TRBD2
J gene: TRBJ2-5

CDR3 DNA: TGTGCCACCGAGAACCCGGACAGGGGCCACTATGGCTACACCTTC
CDR3 protein: CATENPDRGHYGYTF
V gene: TRBV28
clone size: many
D gene: TRBD1
J gene: TRBJ1-2

CDR3 DNA: TGCGCCAGCAGCCAAGATGTTTCCTTACTAGCGGGAGTTAATGAGCAGTTCTTC
CDR3 protein: CASSQDVSLLAGVNEQFF
V gene: TRBV4-3
clone size: few
D gene: TRBD2
J gene: TRBJ2-1

CDR3 DNA: TGTGCCAGCAGCCCACAGGACAGGGGCTATGGCTACACCTTC
CDR3 protein: CASSPQDRGYGYTF
V gene: TRBV7-9
clone size: few
D gene: TRBD1
J gene: TRBJ1-2

CDR3 DNA: TGTGCCAGCAGCCTACAGGGGAACACTGAAGCTTTCTTT
CDR3 protein: CASSLQGNTEAFF
V gene: TRBV11-2
clone size: many
D gene: -
J gene: TRBJ1-1

CDR3 DNA: TGTGCCAGCAGCTTGAGCCTAGCGGGGGGCTACAATGAGCAGTTCTTC
CDR3 protein: CASSLSLAGGYNEQFF
V gene: TRBV11-2
clone size: many
D gene: TRBD2
J gene: TRBJ2-1

CDR3 DNA: TGCAGCGTTGAGGCTGATACACGGGATACGCAGTATTTT
CDR3 protein: CSVEADTRDTQYF
V gene: TRBV29-1
clone size: few
D gene: -
J gene: TRBJ2-3

CDR3 DNA: TGTGCCAGCCGAGGGGTCGCCTACAATGAGCAGTTCTTC
CDR3 protein: CASRGVAYNEQFF
V gene: TRBV27
clone size: few
D gene: -
J gene: TRBJ2-1

CDR3 DNA: TGTGCCAGCAGCGCCTCAACCGGGACAGGGGGCGAGCAGTACTTC
CDR3 protein: CASSASTGTGGEQYF
V gene: TRBV9
clone size: many
D gene: TRBD1
J gene: TRBJ2-7

CDR3 DNA: TGTGCCAGCAATCGGAAAGAGACCCAGTACTTC
CDR3 protein: CASNRKETQYF
V gene: TRBV6-1
clone size: many
D gene: -
J gene: TRBJ2-5

CDR3 DNA: TGTGCCAGCAGCCCACGGACAGGGAGGAGCTCCTACGAGCAGTACTTC
CDR3 protein: CASSPRTGRSSYEQYF
V gene: TRBV7-2
clone size: few
D gene: TRBD1
J gene: TRBJ2-7

CDR3 DNA: TGCAGTGCTAGAGTGACAGGGATGAACACTGAAGCTTTCTTT
CDR3 protein: CSARVTGMNTEAFF
V gene: TRBV20-1
clone size: many
D gene: TRBD1
J gene: TRBJ1-1

CDR3 DNA: TGTGCCAGCGCCGCTACAGGGGGACCGAGTCAGCCCCAGCATTTT
CDR3 protein: CASAATGGPSQPQHF
V gene: TRBV19
clone size: -
D gene: TRBD1
J gene: TRBJ1-5

CDR3 DNA: TGTGCCAGCAGCCCGAGACTAGCGGAGCACAATGAGCAGTTCTTC
CDR3 protein: CASSPRLAEHNEQFF
V gene: TRBV7-9
clone size: few
D gene: TRBD2
J gene: TRBJ2-1

CDR3 DNA: TGCGCCAGCAGCTTTTCCGGGGGGCTCCCCTACGAGCAGTACTTC
CDR3 protein: CASSFSGGLPYEQYF
V gene: TRBV5-1
clone size: many
D gene: -
J gene: TRBJ2-7

CDR3 DNA: TGTGCCACCAGTGAAAATACAGGAGAAGCTTTCTTT
CDR3 protein: CATSENTGEAFF
V gene: TRBV24-1
clone size: -
D gene: -
J gene: TRBJ1-1

CDR3 DNA: TGTGCCAGCAGCCTACTAGCGGCCGCGAACACCGGGGAGCTGTTTTTT
CDR3 protein: CASSLLAAANTGELFF
V gene: TRBV7-8
clone size: -
D gene: TRBD2
J gene: TRBJ2-2

CDR3 DNA: TGTGCCAGCAGTGACCTGAACAGCCACAATCAGCCCCAGCATTTT
CDR3 protein: CASSDLNSHNQPQHF
V gene: TRBV6-4
clone size: many
D gene: -
J gene: TRBJ1-5

CDR3 DNA: TGTGCCATCAGCGCACCGGGACAGGAAGAGACCCAGTACTTC
CDR3 protein: CAISAPGQEETQYF
V gene: TRBV10-3
clone size: -
D gene: TRBD1
J gene: TRBJ2-5

CDR3 DNA: TGCAGTGTCGAGAGGGGAATCACTGAAGCTTTCTTT
CDR3 protein: CSVERGITEAFF
V gene: TRBV20-1
clone size: -
D gene: -
J gene: TRBJ1-1

CDR3 DNA: TGTGCCAGCAGTAGCCCCCGGCTGGGGCGGGATACGCAGTATTTT
CDR3 protein: CASSSPRLGRDTQYF
V gene: TRBV6-5
clone size: few
D gene: -
J gene: TRBJ2-3

CDR3 DNA: TGTGCCAGCAGCCGGACTAGCGGGGGCTGGGATGAGCAGTTCTTC
CDR3 protein: CASSRTSGGWDEQFF
V gene: TRBV7-9
clone size: few
D gene: TRBD2
J gene: TRBJ2-1

CDR3 DNA: TGTGCCAGCACCCGCGACGGGACTAAGCTCGATACGCAGTATTTT
CDR3 protein: CASTRDGTKLDTQYF
V gene: TRBV12-3/TRBV12-4
clone size: few
D gene: TRBD2
J gene: TRBJ2-3

CDR3 DNA: TGCGCCAGCAGCTTGGGCGACGGCGGGCCTCGTTCCTACGAGCAGTACTTC
CDR3 protein: CASSLGDGGPRSYEQYF
V gene: TRBV5-1
clone size: few
D gene: -
J gene: TRBJ2-7

CDR3 DNA: TGCAGCGTTGTTGGGGGCCTCTTC
CDR3 protein: CSVVGGLF
V gene: TRBV29-1
clone size: few
D gene: -
J gene: TRBJ1-2

CDR3 DNA: TGTGCCAGCAGGTGGATGTACAGGGACACTGAAGCTTTCTTT
CDR3 protein: CASRWMYRDTEAFF
V gene: TRBV6-2/TRBV6-3
clone size: many
D gene: -
J gene: TRBJ1-1

CDR3 DNA: TGTGCCACCAGCAGAGTCCTGCGGATTTTT
CDR3 protein: CATSRVLRIF
V gene: TRBV15
clone size: -
D gene: -
J gene: TRBJ1-4

CDR3 DNA: TGCAGTGCTAGAGGCTCCGCAGGGGCCTACGAGCAGTACTTC
CDR3 protein: CSARGSAGAYEQYF
V gene: TRBV20-1
clone size: many
D gene: -
J gene: TRBJ2-7

CDR3 DNA: TGTGCCAGCAGTTTAAGGGGATCAGGGGAGCTGTTTTTT
CDR3 protein: CASSLRGSGELFF
V gene: TRBV12-3/TRBV12-4
clone size: many
D gene: -
J gene: TRBJ2-2

CDR3 DNA: TGTGCCAGCAGCTTCGGACTAGGGTCCTACAATGAGCAGTTCTTC
CDR3 protein: CASSFGLGSYNEQFF
V gene: TRBV7-2
clone size: many
D gene: TRBD2
J gene: TRBJ2-1

CDR3 DNA: TGTGCCAGCAGGAAGACTAGCGGGAGTAGCGCAGATACGCAGTATTTT
CDR3 protein: CASRKTSGSSADTQYF
V gene: TRBV11-1
clone size: many
D gene: TRBD2
J gene: TRBJ2-3

CDR3 DNA: TGTGCCAGCAGCTTTGACAGGAACTATGGCTACACCTTC
CDR3 protein: CASSFDRNYGYTF
V gene: TRBV7-8
clone size: -
D gene: -
J gene: TRBJ1-2

CDR3 DNA: TGTGCCAGCAGCCAAGATCATAGCGGGAGAGCCAAAGAGACCCAGTACTTC
CDR3 protein: CASSQDHSGRAKETQYF
V gene: TRBV3-1
clone size: few
D gene: TRBD2
J gene: TRBJ2-5

CDR3 DNA: TGTGCCACCAGTGATAACTACGAGCAGTACTTC
CDR3 protein: CATSDNYEQYF
V gene: TRBV24-1
clone size: many
D gene: -
J gene: TRBJ2-7

CDR3 DNA: TGTGCCACCACCGGGACAATGTATCAGCCCCAGCATTTT
CDR3 protein: CATTGTMYQPQHF
V gene: TRBV6-6
clone size: -
D gene: -
J gene: TRBJ1-5

CDR3 DNA: TGTGCCAGCAGCCAAAACAGGGGCCCATACAATGAGCAGTTCTTC
CDR3 protein: CASSQNRGPYNEQFF
V gene: TRBV4-2
clone size: many
D gene: TRBD1
J gene: TRBJ2-1

CDR3 DNA: TGTGCCAGCAGGGACATCGGCTACGAGCAGTACTTC
CDR3 protein: CASRDIGYEQYF
V gene: TRBV6-5
clone size: few
D gene: -
J gene: TRBJ2-7

CDR3 DNA: TGCGCCAGCAGCCAAGTAAGCAGAACCCGATCCCACGGGACAGGGGTCACAGATACGCAGTATTTT
CDR3 protein: CASSQVSRTRSHGTGVTDTQYF
V gene: TRBV4-1
clone size: few
D gene: TRBD1
J gene: TRBJ2-3

CDR3 DNA: TGTGCCAGCAGCTTATCGGTCGGGGAGCTGTTTTTT
CDR3 protein: CASSLSVGELFF
V gene: TRBV7-3
clone size: -
D gene: -
J gene: TRBJ2-2

CDR3 DNA: TGTGCCAGCAGTTTAGGGTCGGGACTAGCGGACGAGCAGTACTTC
CDR3 protein: CASSLGSGLADEQYF
V gene: TRBV12-3/TRBV12-4
clone size: -
D gene: TRBD2
J gene: TRBJ2-7